The 17 T cell receptor beta chains in this list originate from one sample, sequenced in a study of blood T cell repertoires in COVID-19. Data came from immunoSEQ multiplex PCR; TCRdb stores just in-frame clones and leaves some out. This table holds over 200,000 clones, about 80% found once. Sample: peripheral blood. The receptors come from a man aged 50 to 59 with active or convalescent COVID-19.

This chain links TRBV30 with TRBJ1-4; D is perhaps TRBD1 (5 bases). The V gene lost 2 bases and the J gene lost 7 bases, with 11 bases spanning the gap. The CDR3 contains 13 residues. Germline values: CDR1 GTSNPN, CDR2 SVGIG (reference sequence). The CDR3 sequence is CAWSTGVGEKLFF. Written as DNA, the CDR3 is TGTGCCTGGAGTACAGGCGTTGGTGAAAAACTGTTTTTT. Full variable domain (remainder filled in from reference TRBV30 and TRBJ1-4): SQTIHQWPATLVQPVGSPLSLECTVEGTSNPNLYWYRQAAGRGLQLLFYSVGIGQISSEVPQNLSASRPQDRQFILSSKKLLLSDSGFYLCAWSTGVGEKLFFGSGTQLSVL.

The gene calls are TRBV19 and TRBJ1-4; no clear D gene. V lost 7 bases and J lost 0, with 9 bases in between. The germline CDR1 and CDR2 sequences are LNHDA and SQIVND (reference sequence). This CDR3 has 14 amino acids. Written as DNA, the CDR3 is TGTGCCAGTACCCGGGTTGCAACTAATGAAAAACTGTTTTTT. Residues: CASTRVATNEKLFF.

This chain links TRBV28 with TRBJ2-7; tentatively, D is TRBD2 (6 bases). This CDR3 contains 18 residues. Germline V lookup: CDR1 MDHEN, CDR2 SYDVKM. The V end lost 7 bases, the J end lost 5 bases, and 30 bases lay between the germline ends. The CDR3 DNA sequence: TGTGCCAGCACCCTATACCCCAAAACGGGACTGATCACCAACGAGCAGTACTTC. As protein: CASTLYPKTGLITNEQYF. Looking up the rest from reference TRBV28 and TRBJ2-7 gives the full variable domain: DVKVTQSSRYLVKRTGEKVFLECVQDMDHENMFWYRQDPGLGLRLIYFSYDVKMKEKGDIPEGYSVSREKKERFSLILESASTNQTSMYLCASTLYPKTGLITNEQYFGPGTRLTVT.

This clone was seen only once. The V call is TRBV5-1, the J call TRBJ1-2; D not certain. CDR3 length: 15 amino acids. V lost 0 bases to trimming and J lost 0 bases, with 9 bases between them. Germline V gene lookup returns CDR1 SGHRS and CDR2 YFSETQ. The CDR3 DNA reads as TGCGCCAGCAGCTTGGCACCAGTAACTAACTATGGCTACACCTTC. This translates into CASSLAPVTNYGYTF.

This chain links TRBV9 with TRBJ2-2, with 11 bases fitting TRBD2. The CDR3 contains 17 residues. V was clipped by 2 bases and J by 1 base; unmatched bases: 4. Germline CDR1 is SGDLS and CDR2 is YYNGEE. CDR3 amino acids: CASSVLAGGLNTGELFF. In DNA form, the CDR3 reads TGTGCCAGCAGCGTGCTAGCGGGGGGACTGAACACCGGGGAGCTGTTTTTT. The whole variable domain, remainder taken from reference TRBV9 and TRBJ2-2, is DSGVTQTPKHLITATGQRVTLRCSPRSGDLSVYWYQQSLDQGLQFLIQYYNGEERAKGNILERFSAQQFPDLHSELNLSSLELGDSALYFCASSVLAGGLNTGELFFGEGSRLTVL.

In regard to this clone: A junction end diverges from the germline sequence, so it may reflect a read error. This rearrangement joins TRBV6-1 to TRBJ1-4, with 7 bases matching TRBD1. The germline gives CDR1 MNHNS, CDR2 SASEGT. The CDR3 runs to 15 residues. The CDR3 here is CASSEQGVRGEKLLF. The CDR3 DNA reads as TGTGCCAGCAGTGAACAGGGGGTTCGGGGAGAAAAACTGCTTTTT.

This chain joins TRBV3-1 (or the pseudogene TRBV3-2) and TRBJ2-2, with D perhaps TRBD1 (6 bases). V was trimmed by 4 bases and J by 4 bases, leaving 19 bases between them. The germline V gene encodes CDR1 LGHDT and CDR2 YNNKEL (reference sequence). The CDR3 length is 17 residues. The CDR3 loop is CASSLRVGRGRTGELFF. As DNA, the CDR3 is TGTGCCAGCAGCCTAAGGGTCGGCAGGGGACGCACCGGGGAGCTGTTTTTT.

This chain connects TRBV3-1 (or the pseudogene TRBV3-2) to TRBJ1-1, with D perhaps matching TRBD1 (5 bases). The CDR3 contains 13 residues. Germline V gives CDR1 LGHDT, CDR2 YNNKEL (reference sequence). V was clipped by 4 bases and J by 1 base, with 7 bases between them. In DNA, the CDR3 is TGTGCCAGCAGCCTGGGGGGGAACACTGAAGCTTTCTTT. Translation: CASSLGGNTEAFF.

The V and J genes are TRBV3-1 (or the pseudogene TRBV3-2) and TRBJ1-1; 9 bases are a match to TRBD1. The CDR3 has 15 amino acids. The germline V gene has CDR1 LGHDT and CDR2 YNNKEL (reference sequence). The J segment lost 1 base and the V segment lost 4 bases, leaving 4 bases of the junction unmatched. CDR3 DNA sequence: TGTGCCAGCAGCCCCTCGGGACAGGGGAACACTGAAGCTTTCTTT. Translation gives CASSPSGQGNTEAFF.

The chain recombines TRBV7-9 with TRBJ1-5; tentatively, D is TRBD1 (5 bases). The CDR3 extends over 16 amino acids. Germline V gene lookup returns CDR1 SEHNR and CDR2 FQNEAQ (reference sequence). Trimming removed 1 base at V and 6 bases at J, with 16 bases between. CDR3 in DNA: TGTGCCAGCAGCTTAGGGGGTGGCAGGGTGGTTCAGCCCCAGCATTTT. It encodes CASSLGGGRVVQPQHF. Drawing the rest from reference TRBV7-9 and TRBJ1-5, the complete variable domain is DTGVSQNPRHKITKRGQNVTFRCDPISEHNRLYWYRQTLGQGPEFLTYFQNEAQLEKSRLLSDRFSAERPKGSFSTLEIQRTEQGDSAMYLCASSLGGGRVVQPQHFGDGTRLSIL.

The chain is built from TRBV19 and TRBJ2-3, with D uncertain. The CDR3 spans 15 residues. V gave up 3 bases and J gave up 2 bases, with 12 bases separating them. CDR1 and CDR2 (germline): LNHDA, SQIVND (reference sequence). The CDR3: CASSIRSGVTDTQYF. The CDR3 DNA reads as TGTGCCAGTAGTATTAGAAGTGGAGTCACAGATACGCAGTATTTT.

The J gene is TRBJ1-1, the V gene TRBV29-1, with 9 bases lining up with TRBD1. CDR1 is SQVTM and CDR2 is ANQGSEA in the germline V gene. Unmatched junction bases numbered 5, after V lost 6 bases and J lost 0 bases. There are 14 residues in the CDR3. Written as DNA, the CDR3 is TGCAGCGTGTTCACAGGGGGCGTGAACACTGAAGCTTTCTTT. It encodes CSVFTGGVNTEAFF.

This clone was observed once. The CDR3 DNA is TGTGCCATCGCTGATTCGGGAGGATCGGATGGCTACACCTTC. It yields the protein CAIADSGGSDGYTF. The chain recombines TRBV10-3 with TRBJ1-2; D not certain. Germline V gene data show CDR1 as ENHRY and CDR2 as SYGVKD. This CDR3 region has 14 residues. V dropped 8 bases and J dropped 6 bases, with 19 bases sitting between them.

As concerns this clone: Additional DNA sequences in this sample encode the identical CDR3. The V gene is TRBV2, the J gene TRBJ2-7, with D tentatively TRBD2 (5 bases). CDR3 length: 12 residues. Between the trimmed V and J ends, which lost 2 bases and 7 bases, there was a span of 9 bases. The V gene's germline CDR1 is SNHLY and CDR2 FYNNEI. The CDR3 bases are TGTGCCAGCAGTGAACGAGGGCTAGAGCAGTACTTC. Its protein is CASSERGLEQYF.

V and J are TRBV12-5 and TRBJ2-5, with 7 bases fitting TRBD2. This CDR3 contains 13 residues. V lost 7 bases, J lost 7 bases, and 9 bases stayed unmatched. The germline V gene has CDR1 LGHNT and CDR2 FRNRAP. The CDR3 region is CASEGLWEGTQYF. CDR3 DNA sequence: TGTGCTAGTGAAGGGCTTTGGGAGGGGACCCAGTACTTC.

The CDR3 spells CASSPGVREEKLFF. As DNA, the CDR3 is TGTGCCAGCAGCCCAGGTGTGAGGGAGGAAAAACTGTTTTTT. This chain joins TRBV4-2 and TRBJ1-4; D is unresolved. This CDR3 has 14 residues. Germline V gives CDR1 LGHNA, CDR2 YNFKEQ. The ends were cut back, 4 bases at V and 8 bases at J, with 14 bases in the middle.

This chain uses TRBV7-8 with TRBJ2-3; 9 bases align to TRBD2. The CDR3 covers 16 residues. The trim removed 1 base at V and 3 bases at J, leaving 5 bases unmatched. The germline CDR1 and CDR2 sequences are SGHVS and FQNEAQ. The CDR3 sequence is CASSLDRGGATDTQYF. The CDR3 DNA reads TGTGCCAGCAGCTTAGATCGCGGGGGGGCAACAGATACGCAGTATTTT. The whole variable domain, remainder taken from reference TRBV7-8 and TRBJ2-3, is GAGVSQSPRYKVAKRGQDVALRCDPISGHVSLFWYQQALGQGPEFLTYFQNEAQLDKSGLPSDRFFAERPEGSVSTLKIQRTQQEDSAVYLCASSLDRGGATDTQYFGPGTRLTVL.